A selection of T cell receptor beta chains follows, all from one sample in a study of blood T cells in healthy people across ages. Using its own MiXCR run on the 5' RACE reads, TCRdb lists one record per CDR3 protein. Of over 950,000 distinct CDR3 sequences listed, 45% to 60% are singletons. Sequencing was performed on blood. These receptors were taken from an older woman in good health. Both conserved end residues are part of each CDR3. A D gene is named only where the DNA matches it firmly. Not all rows give a size; the values are once, few, many and, for expanded clones, a class.

clone size: few; J gene: TRBJ2-1; D gene: NA; V gene: TRBV6-6; CDR3 protein: CASSYSRGPFAFF; CDR3 DNA: TGTGCCAGCAGTTACAGCAGAGGACCCTTTGCGTTCTTC
clone size: NA; J gene: TRBJ2-5; D gene: NA; V gene: TRBV2; CDR3 protein: CATTVLPPDLQETQYF; CDR3 DNA: TGTGCCACGACAGTCTTGCCCCCGGACTTACAAGAGACCCAGTACTTC
clone size: NA; J gene: TRBJ2-2; D gene: NA; V gene: TRBV27; CDR3 protein: CASSLNSRNTGELFF; CDR3 DNA: TGTGCCAGCAGTTTGAACAGTCGGAACACCGGGGAGCTGTTTTTT
clone size: NA; J gene: TRBJ1-1; D gene: NA; V gene: TRBV7-2; CDR3 protein: CASSWGRQAEAFF; CDR3 DNA: TGTGCCAGCAGCTGGGGGAGACAGGCCGAAGCTTTCTTT
clone size: NA; J gene: TRBJ2-7; D gene: NA; V gene: TRBV30; CDR3 protein: CAWSVPLYEQYF; CDR3 DNA: TGTGCCTGGAGTGTACCACTTTACGAGCAGTACTTC
clone size: NA; J gene: TRBJ1-6; D gene: NA; V gene: TRBV6-5; CDR3 protein: CASSESYSPLHF; CDR3 DNA: TGTGCCAGCAGCGAATCCTATTCACCCCTCCACTTT
clone size: few; J gene: TRBJ2-5; D gene: TRBD2; V gene: TRBV20-1; CDR3 protein: CSAKKGGLAGGGETQYF; CDR3 DNA: TGCAGTGCTAAAAAGGGGGGACTAGCGGGAGGAGGAGAGACCCAGTACTTC
clone size: once; J gene: TRBJ1-2; D gene: NA; V gene: TRBV18; CDR3 protein: CASSTDPNYGYTF; CDR3 DNA: TGTGCCAGCTCAACCGACCCAAACTATGGCTACACCTTC
clone size: NA; J gene: TRBJ2-6; D gene: NA; V gene: TRBV28; CDR3 protein: CASRIRNVLTF; CDR3 DNA: TGTGCCAGCAGAATTCGGAACGTCCTGACTTTC
clone size: few; J gene: TRBJ1-6; D gene: NA; V gene: TRBV20-1; CDR3 protein: CSAPSRGSVSPLHF; CDR3 DNA: TGCAGTGCTCCTTCTAGGGGTTCTGTTTCACCCCTCCACTTT
clone size: few; J gene: TRBJ2-7; D gene: NA; V gene: TRBV7-9; CDR3 protein: CASSGRETYEQYF; CDR3 DNA: TGTGCCAGCAGCGGCCGGGAGACCTACGAGCAGTACTTC
clone size: NA; J gene: TRBJ2-6; D gene: TRBD2; V gene: TRBV2; CDR3 protein: CASSRTSGILSGANVLTF; CDR3 DNA: TGTGCCAGCAGTAGGACTAGCGGGATCCTCTCTGGGGCCAACGTCCTGACTTTC
clone size: NA; J gene: TRBJ1-2; D gene: NA; V gene: TRBV4-1; CDR3 protein: CASSQVGRRGANYGYTF; CDR3 DNA: TGCGCCAGCAGCCAAGTGGGACGCAGGGGAGCCAACTATGGCTACACCTTC
clone size: few; J gene: TRBJ1-5; D gene: TRBD1; V gene: TRBV6-1; CDR3 protein: CASSEGQGAGQPQHF; CDR3 DNA: TGTGCCAGCAGTGAGGGACAGGGGGCTGGTCAGCCCCAGCATTTT